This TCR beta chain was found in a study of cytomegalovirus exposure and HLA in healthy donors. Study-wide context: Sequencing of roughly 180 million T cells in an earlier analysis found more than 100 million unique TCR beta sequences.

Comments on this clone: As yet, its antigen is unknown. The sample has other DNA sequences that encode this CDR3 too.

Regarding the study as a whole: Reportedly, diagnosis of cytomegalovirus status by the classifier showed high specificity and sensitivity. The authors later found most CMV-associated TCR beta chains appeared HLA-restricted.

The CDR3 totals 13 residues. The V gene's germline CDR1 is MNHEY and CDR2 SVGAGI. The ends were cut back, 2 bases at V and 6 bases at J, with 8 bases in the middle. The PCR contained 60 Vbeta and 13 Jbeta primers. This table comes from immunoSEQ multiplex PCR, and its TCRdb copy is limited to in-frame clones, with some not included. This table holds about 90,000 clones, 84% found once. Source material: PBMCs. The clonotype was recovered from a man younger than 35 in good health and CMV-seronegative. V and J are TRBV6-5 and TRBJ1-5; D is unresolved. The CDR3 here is CASSYREGQPQHF. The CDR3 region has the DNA TGTGCCAGCAGTTACAGGGAGGGTCAGCCCCAGCATTTT.